Each of the 26 T cell receptor beta chains below was sequenced from the same sample in a study of Graves' ophthalmopathy and Graves' hyperthyroidism. The authors amplified TCR beta CDR3 regions, and they did so from RNA transcripts for repertoire sequencing. In the first round, RT-PCR was carried out with HTBI primers, and a multiplex PCR formed the second round. TCRdb reanalysed the multiplex PCR reads using MiXCR and keeps one entry per CDR3 protein. The data show about 700,000 distinct CDR3 sequences, roughly 41% seen once. The sample was peripheral blood. The receptors come from an adult man with Graves' ophthalmopathy.

This clonotype turned up a few times. The chain carries TRBV11-1 and TRBJ2-5; a possible D gene is TRBD1 (5 bases). The CDR3 is 16 amino acids. Germline V gene lookup returns CDR1 SGHAT and CDR2 FQDESV (reference sequence). Trimming pared 5 bases from V and 1 base from J, leaving 17 bases between. The DNA of the CDR3 is TGTGCCAGCAGCCACTGGGAACTTACAGGCCAAGAGACCCAGTACTTC. This translates into CASSHWELTGQETQYF.

The table lists this clonotype with a few counts. V is TRBV25-1 and J is TRBJ2-2; no reliable D call. The CDR3 totals 12 residues. The V and J ends lost 5 bases and 7 bases respectively, with 8 bases between them. From germline, CDR1 is MGHDK and CDR2 SYGVNS. This CDR3 is CASSLGFGELFF. The CDR3 region has the DNA TGTGCCAGCAGTTTGGGATTCGGGGAGCTGTTTTTT.

This clonotype occurred once. The chain combines TRBV25-1 with TRBJ1-6, with unresolved D. Germline V CDR1 and CDR2: MGHDK, SYGVNS. Trimming took off 8 bases at V and 5 bases at J, with 16 bases between the two ends. The CDR3 length is 15 residues. In DNA, the CDR3 is TGTGCCAGCGCTGTGGGCAGGAGCAATAATTCACCCCTCCACTTT. Residues: CASAVGRSNNSPLHF.

The rearrangement uses TRBV7-9 and TRBJ1-2, with D maybe TRBD1 (5 bases). V lost 5 bases and J lost 4, with 17 bases in between. The CDR3 extends over 15 amino acids. The germline gives CDR1 SEHNR, CDR2 FQNEAQ (reference sequence). The CDR3 DNA is TGTGCCAGCAGCCAAGACAGTAAGACTAGCTATGGCTACACCTTC. It encodes CASSQDSKTSYGYTF.

In DNA, the CDR3 is TGTGCCACCCGTGGACAAGCCGAGACCCAGTACTTC. Translated, it gives CATRGQAETQYF. The V gene is TRBV10-3, the J gene TRBJ2-5; tentatively, D is TRBD1 (5 bases). The CDR3 is made up of 12 amino acids. Germline assignment: CDR1 ENHRY and CDR2 SYGVKD. V was shortened by 10 bases and J by 5 bases, with 14 bases between the two germline ends.

In this sample, this clonotype turned up a few times. The chain has TRBV6-5 and TRBJ2-7; the match to TRBD2 covers 7 bases. This CDR3 contains 13 residues. Germline trimming cut 2 bases from V and 6 bases from J; bases unmatched to any gene: 4. Per germline, CDR1 MNHEY and CDR2 SVGAGI. CDR3 residues: CASSYTSVGEQYF. CDR3 coding DNA: TGTGCCAGCAGTTACACTAGCGTCGGCGAGCAGTACTTC.

This chain links TRBV6-5 with TRBJ2-7, with TRBD2 matching 8 bases. This CDR3 is built from 14 residues. Per the germline V gene, CDR1 is MNHEY and CDR2 is SVGAGI. Trimming at V came to 5 bases and at J to 0 bases, leaving 3 bases not matched to a gene. The CDR3 coding sequence is TGTGCCAGCAGTGCCGGGGGGGACTCCTACGAGCAGTACTTC. Amino acids: CASSAGGDSYEQYF.

At least ten counts were recorded for this clonotype. The rearrangement links TRBV9 to TRBJ2-7, with a tentative D call TRBD1 (6 bases). The V and J ends lost 4 bases and 0 bases respectively, with 11 bases between them. Per the germline V gene, CDR1 is SGDLS and CDR2 is YYNGEE. The CDR3 runs to 14 residues. The CDR3 region is CASSPTGHSYEQYF. DNA for the CDR3: TGTGCCAGCAGCCCCACAGGGCACTCCTACGAGCAGTACTTC.

V usage is TRBV7-8 and J usage is TRBJ2-7, with 7 bases matching TRBD2. V was pared by 6 bases and J by 2 bases, with 10 bases of the junction left unmatched. Germline V gene sequence: CDR1 SGHVS, CDR2 FQNEAQ. The CDR3 runs to 15 residues. The DNA for the CDR3 is TGTGCCAGCAGTTCTTTCGAGCGGGAACCCTACGAGCAGTACTTC. Residues: CASSSFEREPYEQYF.

As to this clonotype: A read error is the likely source, as a far larger clone sits one nucleotide away. This chain connects TRBV25-1 to TRBJ1-4, with D uncertain. V was shortened by 6 bases and J by 3 bases, with 2 bases between the two germline ends. This CDR3 contains 11 residues. The germline gives CDR1 MGHDK, CDR2 SYGVNS. This CDR3 is CASRANEKLFF. CDR3 sequence (DNA): TGTGCCAGCAGGGCTAATGAAAAACTGTTTTTT.

The chain carries TRBV6-6 and TRBJ2-5; D is unclear. The V end lost 2 bases, the J end lost 2 bases, and 12 bases lay between the germline ends. The CDR3 has 15 residues. The germline V gene encodes CDR1 MNHNY and CDR2 SVGAGI (reference sequence). The CDR3 region is CASSYGRAAQETQYF. The DNA of the CDR3 is TGTGCCAGCAGTTACGGACGGGCGGCACAAGAGACCCAGTACTTC.

CDR3 nucleotides: TGTGCCACCAGCAGAGATAGGGACGGAAAACTGTTTTTT. This translates into CATSRDRDGKLFF. J is TRBJ1-4 and V is TRBV15, with D maybe TRBD1 (5 bases). V dropped 0 bases and J dropped 10 bases, with 9 bases sitting between them. The CDR3 is made up of 13 amino acids. Germline V CDR1 and CDR2: LNHNV, YYDKDF (reference sequence).

The chain has TRBV7-9 and TRBJ2-7; 7 positions match TRBD2. Germline-derived CDR1 and CDR2 are SEHNR and FQNEAQ (reference sequence). V trimming: 5 bases; J trimming: 7 bases; junction bases outside the gene matches: 11. The CDR3 loop spans 14 amino acids. Written as DNA, the CDR3 is TGTGCCAGCAGCCCCCGGGGAGGGTTGAATGAGCAGTACTTC. This encodes CASSPRGGLNEQYF.

This clonotype was seen only a few times. This chain connects TRBV7-9 to TRBJ2-2, with 9 bases that match TRBD1. J lost 1 base, V lost 7 bases, and 7 bases had no gene match. The CDR3 consists of 16 residues. CDR1 SEHNR and CDR2 FQNEAQ come from the germline V gene (reference sequence). CDR3 bases: TGTGCCAGCAAACCACCGGGACAGGGGAACACCGGGGAGCTGTTTTTT. This codes for CASKPPGQGNTGELFF.

Regarding this clonotype: Germline is not matched at one junction end, which may reflect a read error. This chain connects TRBV5-1 to TRBJ2-6; the D gene is possibly TRBD1 (6 bases). The germline V gene has CDR1 SGHRS and CDR2 YFSETQ. This CDR3 contains 17 residues. CDR3: CASSSTLTGTGVNVLTF. CDR3 in DNA: TGCGCCAGCAGCTCAACATTAACAGGGACCGGGGTCAACGTCCTGACTTTC.

This clonotype came up a few times. The chain has TRBV7-2 and TRBJ2-2; no definite D call. This CDR3 has 13 residues. CDR1 SGHTA and CDR2 FQGNSA come from the germline V gene. V was trimmed by 5 bases and J by 4 bases, leaving 8 bases between them. CDR3 sequence: CASSESLTGELFF. CDR3 bases: TGTGCCAGCAGCGAGTCCCTCACCGGGGAGCTGTTTTTT.

V usage is TRBV2 and J usage is TRBJ2-5; D is unresolved. Germline V lookup: CDR1 SNHLY, CDR2 FYNNEI. Trimming shortened V by 6 bases and J by 5 bases, and 19 bases separated the two germline ends. CDR3 length equals 15 residues. In DNA form, the CDR3 reads TGTGCCAGCAGCCAAGAAAAAGGGCGGTCGGAGACCCAGTACTTC. It codes for CASSQEKGRSETQYF.

The CDR3 DNA sequence: TGTGCCAGCAGCGCGGGACAGGAAGCTTTCTTT. Its translation is CASSAGQEAFF. The gene calls are TRBV27 and TRBJ1-1; 7 nucleotides agree with TRBD1. The CDR3 is made up of 11 amino acids. Germline-derived CDR1 and CDR2 are MNHEY and SMNVEV (reference sequence). V lost 6 bases and J lost 8; bases outside the gene matches: 3.

The chain has TRBV24-1 and TRBJ1-5, with a possible D match to TRBD1 (6 bases). CDR3 length equals 18 residues. The V end was cut by 1 base, the J end by 7 bases, with 22 bases between. Germline V gene lookup returns CDR1 KGHDR and CDR2 SFDVKD. The CDR3 loop is CATSDLKVAGAGEQPQHF. CDR3 coding DNA: TGTGCCACCAGTGATTTAAAGGTAGCGGGGGCTGGGGAGCAGCCCCAGCATTTT.

This clonotype was seen many times. The V and J genes are TRBV20-1 and TRBJ1-2, with TRBD1 matching over 8 bases. Germline CDR1 reads DFQATT; CDR2 reads SNEGSKA (reference sequence). Losses at the gene ends were 6 bases for V and 0 bases for J; bases not matched to a gene: 6. This CDR3 is 14 amino acids long. CDR3 DNA: TGCAGTGCCACGACAGGGGAAGCTAACTATGGCTACACCTTC. Protein sequence: CSATTGEANYGYTF.

Many counts were recorded for this clonotype. The chain recombines TRBV7-2 with TRBJ2-5, with D perhaps TRBD1 (5 bases). The CDR3 covers 13 residues. The V end was cut by 2 bases, the J end by 9 bases, with 13 bases between. CDR1 SGHTA and CDR2 FQGNSA come from the germline V gene. CDR3 protein: CASSLQAQGAQYF. CDR3 nucleotides: TGTGCCAGCAGCTTACAGGCGCAAGGGGCCCAGTACTTC.

The sample holds a few counts of this clonotype. The chain recombines TRBV7-9 with TRBJ2-7, with D perhaps TRBD1 (7 bases). The V end lost 6 bases, the J end lost 7 bases, and 19 bases lay between the germline ends. Germline V gene data show CDR1 as SEHNR and CDR2 as FQNEAQ (reference sequence). The CDR3 sequence is 14 residues long. CDR3 DNA sequence: TGTGCCAGCAGTCCGCCGACAGGGACTCGTGAGCAGTACTTC. The encoded protein is CASSPPTGTREQYF. The variable domain in full, with the rest retrieved from reference TRBV7-9 and TRBJ2-7, is DTGVSQNPRHKITKRGQNVTFRCDPISEHNRLYWYRQTLGQGPEFLTYFQNEAQLEKSRLLSDRFSAERPKGSFSTLEIQRTEQGDSAMYLCASSPPTGTREQYFGPGTRLTVT.

The count of this clonotype is one. The V call is TRBV10-2, the J call TRBJ2-7; maybe TRBD1 (6 bases). The CDR3 is 14 residues long. Between the trimmed V and J ends, which lost 6 bases and 5 bases, there was a span of 17 bases. Germline values: CDR1 WSHSY, CDR2 SAAADI. CDR3 nucleotide sequence: TGCGCCAGCAGGAAGGGCAGGGGCCCCCACGAGCAGTACTTC. Its protein is CASRKGRGPHEQYF.

This clonotype occurred once. The chain joins TRBV7-8 to TRBJ2-7, with a possible D match to TRBD2 (5 bases). The V gene lost 6 bases and the J gene lost 8 bases, with 14 bases spanning the gap. The CDR3 sequence is 12 residues long. Germline lookup yields CDR1 SGHVS and CDR2 FQNEAQ. The CDR3 region is CASSPFGIQQYF. CDR3 sequence (DNA): TGTGCCAGCAGTCCATTCGGGATCCAGCAGTACTTC.

The genes are TRBV25-1 and TRBJ1-6; 8 nucleotides match TRBD1. The trim removed 5 bases at V and 9 bases at J, leaving 6 bases unmatched. CDR3 size: 14 residues. Germline CDR1 MGHDK, CDR2 SYGVNS. CDR3 region: CASSLQGESSPLHF. For the CDR3, the DNA is TGTGCCAGCAGTTTACAGGGGGAGAGTTCACCCCTCCACTTT.

The J gene is TRBJ2-3, the V gene TRBV15, with unresolved D. CDR3 length: 15 residues. Trimming shortened V by 0 bases and J by 2 bases, and 9 bases separated the two germline ends. Germline-derived CDR1 and CDR2 are LNHNV and YYDKDF (reference sequence). The CDR3 loop is CATSRDGQHTDTQYF. In DNA, the CDR3 is TGTGCCACCAGCAGAGATGGGCAGCACACAGATACGCAGTATTTT.